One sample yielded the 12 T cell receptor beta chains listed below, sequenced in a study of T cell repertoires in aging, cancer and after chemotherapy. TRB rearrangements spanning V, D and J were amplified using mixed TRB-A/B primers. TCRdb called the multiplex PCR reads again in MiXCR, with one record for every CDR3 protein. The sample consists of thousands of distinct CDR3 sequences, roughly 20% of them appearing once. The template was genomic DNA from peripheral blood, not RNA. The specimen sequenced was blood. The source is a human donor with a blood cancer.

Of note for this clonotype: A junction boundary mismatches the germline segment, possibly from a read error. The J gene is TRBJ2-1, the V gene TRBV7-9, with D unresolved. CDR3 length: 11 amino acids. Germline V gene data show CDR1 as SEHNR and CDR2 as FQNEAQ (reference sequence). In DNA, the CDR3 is TGTGCCAGCAGCTCCTTCAATGAGCAGTTCTTC. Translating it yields CASSSFNEQFF.

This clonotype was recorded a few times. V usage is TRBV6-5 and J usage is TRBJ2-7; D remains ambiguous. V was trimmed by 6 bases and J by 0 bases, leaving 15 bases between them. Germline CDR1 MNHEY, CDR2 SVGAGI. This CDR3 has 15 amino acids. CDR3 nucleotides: TGTGCCAGCAGCCTGGAGAGGAAACCCTCCTACGAGCAGTACTTC. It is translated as CASSLERKPSYEQYF.

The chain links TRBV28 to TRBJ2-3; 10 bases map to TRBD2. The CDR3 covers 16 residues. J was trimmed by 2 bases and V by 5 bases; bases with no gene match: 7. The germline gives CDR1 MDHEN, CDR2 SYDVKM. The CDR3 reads CASSRTSGTLTDTQYF. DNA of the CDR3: TGTGCCAGCAGTCGGACTAGCGGAACACTCACAGATACGCAGTATTTT.

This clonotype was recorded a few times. The CDR3 protein is CASSFAGGGNQPQHF. The CDR3 region has the DNA TGTGCCAGCAGTTTCGCCGGCGGAGGCAATCAGCCCCAGCATTTT. V gene TRBV12-3 or TRBV12-4 combines with J gene TRBJ1-5; no clear D gene. Trimming cost V 3 bases and J 2 bases, with 11 bases left between them. CDR3 length equals 15 residues.

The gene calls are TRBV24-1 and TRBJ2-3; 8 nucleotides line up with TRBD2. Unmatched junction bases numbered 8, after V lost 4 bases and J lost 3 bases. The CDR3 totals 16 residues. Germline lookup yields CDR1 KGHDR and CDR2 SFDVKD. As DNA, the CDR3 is TGTGCCACCAGTGACCCCGAGGGCGGGAGGACAGATACGCAGTATTTT. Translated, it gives CATSDPEGGRTDTQYF.

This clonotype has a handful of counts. The CDR3 DNA follows: TGTGCCAGCAGCCTGCGGGGAGTAGCGAGGGGAAATGAGCAGTTCTTC. It specifies CASSLRGVARGNEQFF. The gene calls are TRBV7-9 and TRBJ2-1; D perhaps matches TRBD2 (6 bases). This CDR3 spans 16 amino acids. Germline loops: CDR1 SEHNR, CDR2 FQNEAQ (reference sequence). Trimming shortened V by 5 bases and J by 7 bases, and 21 bases separated the two germline ends.

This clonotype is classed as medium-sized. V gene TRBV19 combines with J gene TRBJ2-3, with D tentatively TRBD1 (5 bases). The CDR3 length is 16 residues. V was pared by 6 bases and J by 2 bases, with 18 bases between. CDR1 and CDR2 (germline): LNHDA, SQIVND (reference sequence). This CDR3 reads CASSKGPGLTTDTQYF. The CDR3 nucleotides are TGTGCCAGTAGCAAGGGGCCGGGTCTTACCACAGATACGCAGTATTTT.

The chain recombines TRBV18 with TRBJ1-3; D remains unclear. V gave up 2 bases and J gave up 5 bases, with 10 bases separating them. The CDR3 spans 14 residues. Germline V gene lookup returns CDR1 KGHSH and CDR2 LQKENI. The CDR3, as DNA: TGTGCCAGCTCACCAGGGGTTTCTAGAAACACCATATATTTT. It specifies CASSPGVSRNTIYF.

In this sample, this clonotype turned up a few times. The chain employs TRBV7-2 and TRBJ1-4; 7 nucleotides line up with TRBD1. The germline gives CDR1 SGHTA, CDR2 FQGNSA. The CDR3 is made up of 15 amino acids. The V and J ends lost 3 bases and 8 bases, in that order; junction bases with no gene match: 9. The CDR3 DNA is TGTGCCAGCAGCTTGACAGGAGGGGGCACGGAAAAACTGTTTTTT. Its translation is CASSLTGGGTEKLFF.

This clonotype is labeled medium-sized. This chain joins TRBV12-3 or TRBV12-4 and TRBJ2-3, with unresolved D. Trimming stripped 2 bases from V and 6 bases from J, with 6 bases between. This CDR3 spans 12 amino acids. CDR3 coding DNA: TGTGCCAGCAGTTTAATACAGGATACGCAGTATTTT. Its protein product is CASSLIQDTQYF.

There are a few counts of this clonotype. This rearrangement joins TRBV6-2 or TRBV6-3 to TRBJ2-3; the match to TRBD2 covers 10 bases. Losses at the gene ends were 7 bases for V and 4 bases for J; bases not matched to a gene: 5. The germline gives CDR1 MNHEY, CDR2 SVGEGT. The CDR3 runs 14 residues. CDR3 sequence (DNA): TGTGCCAGCACCTTAGCGGGAGGTTCAGATACGCAGTATTTT. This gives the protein CASTLAGGSDTQYF.

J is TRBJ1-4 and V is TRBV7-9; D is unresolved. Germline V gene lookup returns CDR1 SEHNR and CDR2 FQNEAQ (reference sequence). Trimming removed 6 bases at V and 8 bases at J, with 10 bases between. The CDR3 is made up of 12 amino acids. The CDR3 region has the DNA TGTGCCAGCAGGGGGTTTGAAGAAAAACTGTTTTTT. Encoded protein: CASRGFEEKLFF. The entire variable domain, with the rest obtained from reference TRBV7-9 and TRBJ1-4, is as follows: DTGVSQNPRHKITKRGQNVTFRCDPISEHNRLYWYRQTLGQGPEFLTYFQNEAQLEKSRLLSDRFSAERPKGSFSTLEIQRTEQGDSAMYLCASRGFEEKLFFGSGTQLSVL.